What follows are 30 T cell receptor beta chains derived from one specimen sequenced in a study of control samples from healthy donors and cancer patients. Sequencing was performed with immunoSEQ multiplex PCR; in TCRdb, only in-frame clones are kept and a portion is missing. The data show 150,000 to 200,000 clones, roughly nine tenths seen once. Sequenced material: blood. These receptors originate from a man aged 25 to 45 in good health.

The rearrangement uses TRBV6-5 and TRBJ1-1; perhaps TRBD1 as D (5 bases). The germline V gene encodes CDR1 MNHEY and CDR2 SVGAGI. The V end was cut by 10 bases, the J end by 3 bases, with 12 bases between. The CDR3 is 12 residues long. The chain's CDR3 is CATTQEYTEAFF. DNA of the CDR3: TGTGCCACCACACAGGAGTACACTGAAGCTTTCTTT.

In this sample, this clone turned up once. V is TRBV6-1 and J is TRBJ1-5, with unresolved D. The CDR3 totals 19 residues. Germline V gene lookup returns CDR1 MNHNS and CDR2 SASEGT. Trimming stripped 1 base from V and 0 bases from J, with 19 bases between. The DNA of the CDR3 is TGTGCCAGCAGTGAAGGGAACAGACTAGTTGTTAATAGCAATCAGCCCCAGCATTTT. Protein product: CASSEGNRLVVNSNQPQHF.

The chain joins TRBV11-2 to TRBJ2-3; D ambiguous. The CDR3 consists of 15 residues. Germline values: CDR1 SGHAT, CDR2 FQNNGV. Trimming pared 2 bases from V and 1 base from J, leaving 10 bases between. The CDR3 region is CASSLIGVRTDTQYF. The CDR3 DNA sequence: TGTGCCAGCAGCTTAATTGGCGTTCGCACAGATACGCAGTATTTT.

This chain uses TRBV3-1 (or the pseudogene TRBV3-2) with TRBJ1-1; D call uncertain. CDR3 length equals 16 residues. From germline, CDR1 is LGHDT and CDR2 YNNKEL (reference sequence). V was shortened by 2 bases and J by 0 bases, with 13 bases between the two germline ends. The CDR3 nucleotides are TGTGCCAGCAGCCAAAACACGGGTTATTTGAACACTGAAGCTTTCTTT. Amino acid sequence: CASSQNTGYLNTEAFF.

V usage is TRBV27 and J usage is TRBJ1-6; D possibly corresponds to TRBD1 (5 bases). Per germline, CDR1 MNHEY and CDR2 SMNVEV (reference sequence). This CDR3 has 17 amino acids. V lost 3 bases and J 6 bases, leaving 18 bases between the germline ends. CDR3 in DNA: TGTGCCAGCAGTTTGAAGGTGACAGTTCGTGGTAATTCACCCCTCCACTTT. Amino acid sequence: CASSLKVTVRGNSPLHF.

J is TRBJ2-1 and V is TRBV14; TRBD2 matches 9 bases. Germline CDR1 is SGHDN and CDR2 is FVKESK. Trimming cost V 4 bases and J 8 bases; bases outside gene matches: 9. The length of the CDR3 is 15 residues. The CDR3 region is CASSPIAGASHEQFF. For the CDR3, the DNA is TGTGCCAGCAGCCCAATAGCGGGGGCCAGTCATGAGCAGTTCTTC.

The chain joins TRBV4-1 to TRBJ2-7, with TRBD1 as a possible D gene (5 bases). The V end lost 2 bases, the J end lost 2 bases, and 7 bases lay between the germline ends. Germline values: CDR1 MGHRA, CDR2 YSYEKL. CDR3 length: 13 residues. CDR3 residues: CASSQQGTYEQYF. The CDR3 DNA is TGCGCCAGCAGCCAACAGGGCACCTACGAGCAGTACTTC.

The sample holds one count of this clone. This chain uses TRBV5-3 with TRBJ1-5; TRBD1 matches at 7 bases. TRBV5-3 is identified as an open reading frame with a role that is uncertain. The CDR3 is 15 amino acids. V lost 3 bases, J lost 2 bases, and 5 bases stayed unmatched. CDR3 DNA sequence: TGTGCCAGAAGCTCCGAGGGGGCTTGCAATCAGCCCCAGCATTTT. This codes for CARSSEGACNQPQHF.

This sequence joins TRBV28 and TRBJ2-6; either TRBD1 or TRBD2 may fit D (5 bases each). Germline values: CDR1 MDHEN, CDR2 SYDVKM. The CDR3 covers 15 residues. V shed 6 bases and J shed 3 bases, with 12 bases lying between them. CDR3 residues: CASSMQGVGANVLTF. The CDR3 nucleotides read TGTGCCAGCAGCATGCAGGGAGTTGGGGCCAACGTCCTGACTTTC.

V gene TRBV9 combines with J gene TRBJ2-5, with D hard to call. Germline CDR1 is SGDLS and CDR2 is YYNGEE. The germline V and J ends were trimmed by 0 bases and 0 bases, with 9 bases remaining between them. The CDR3 spans 15 residues. The CDR3: CASSVDGLNQETQYF. CDR3 nucleotide sequence: TGTGCCAGCAGCGTAGATGGGCTCAACCAAGAGACCCAGTACTTC.

The chain is built from TRBV9 and TRBJ1-5, with D uncertain. The CDR3 totals 14 residues. Deletions cut 4 bases from V and 8 bases from J, with 16 bases between. Germline V gene lookup returns CDR1 SGDLS and CDR2 YYNGEE. The CDR3 loop is CASSPRSEEKPQHF. The DNA for the CDR3 is TGTGCCAGCAGCCCTCGATCGGAGGAGAAGCCCCAGCATTTT.

This clone was recorded a few times. The J gene is TRBJ1-5, the V gene TRBV6-5; D is unresolved. The length of the CDR3 is 14 residues. V lost 7 bases and J 4 bases, leaving 14 bases between the germline ends. Germline V gene data show CDR1 as MNHEY and CDR2 as SVGAGI. This CDR3 is CASTRGYANQPQHF. CDR3 bases: TGTGCCAGCACCCGAGGGTACGCAAATCAGCCCCAGCATTTT.

V and J are TRBV19 and TRBJ1-2; the D gene is possibly TRBD1 (6 bases). The CDR3 consists of 15 residues. The germline CDR1 and CDR2 sequences are LNHDA and SQIVND (reference sequence). V was shortened by 5 bases and J by 5 bases, with 18 bases between the two germline ends. CDR3 DNA: TGTGCCAGTAGTTCAGGGGAGAACTTTAGGTATGGCTACACCTTC. It is translated as CASSSGENFRYGYTF.

The chain employs TRBV19 and TRBJ1-2; D not resolved. CDR3 length equals 12 residues. Trimming pared 3 bases from V and 8 bases from J, leaving 10 bases between. The germline gives CDR1 LNHDA, CDR2 SQIVND (reference sequence). The CDR3 here is CASSINSPGYTF. DNA of the CDR3: TGTGCCAGTAGTATCAACTCGCCGGGCTACACCTTC.

V usage is TRBV19 and J usage is TRBJ1-5, with D perhaps TRBD1 (5 bases). The length of the CDR3 is 21 residues. Germline lookup yields CDR1 LNHDA and CDR2 SQIVND (reference sequence). V gave up 9 bases and J gave up 1 base, with 34 bases separating them. The CDR3 bases are TGTGCCAGACTAACCCATGAAGAGAGGGCCGGGGGATCCTTGAGCAATCAGCCCCAGCATTTT. This translates into CARLTHEERAGGSLSNQPQHF. Full variable domain (missing parts from reference TRBV19 and TRBJ1-5): DGGITQSPKYLFRKEGQNVTLSCEQNLNHDAMYWYRQDPGQGLRLIYYSQIVNDFQKGDIAEGYSVSREKKESFPLTVTSAQKNPTAFYLCARLTHEERAGGSLSNQPQHFGDGTRLSIL.

This clone showed up just a few times. The sample has other DNA sequences that encode this CDR3 too. J is TRBJ2-3 and V is TRBV5-1; D is unresolved. The CDR3 contains 12 residues. CDR1 is SGHRS, CDR2 YFSETQ, per germline. V gave up 0 bases and J gave up 5 bases, with 4 bases separating them. The CDR3 coding sequence is TGCGCCAGCAGCTTGGTGGGAGATACGCAGTATTTT. Protein sequence: CASSLVGDTQYF.

V usage is TRBV5-1 and J usage is TRBJ2-3; D is possibly TRBD2 (5 bases). Germline values: CDR1 SGHRS, CDR2 YFSETQ. V lost 0 bases, J lost 0 bases, and 8 bases lay in between. The CDR3 runs to 15 residues. The CDR3: CASSLGEFSTDTQYF. CDR3 coding DNA: TGCGCCAGCAGCTTGGGGGAGTTTAGCACAGATACGCAGTATTTT.

This sequence joins TRBV2 and TRBJ2-3; 8 bases agree with TRBD2. With V trimmed by 9 bases and J by 4 bases, 0 bases remained unmatched. Germline loops: CDR1 SNHLY, CDR2 FYNNEI. This CDR3 is 11 amino acids long. The CDR3 region is CARTSADTQYF. CDR3 nucleotides: TGTGCCAGGACTAGCGCAGATACGCAGTATTTT.

This sequence joins TRBV18 and TRBJ1-4, with 9 bases that match TRBD1. CDR3 size: 18 residues. Germline assignment: CDR1 KGHSH and CDR2 LQKENI. Trimming removed 2 bases from V and 4 bases from J; junction bases left unmatched: 11. The CDR3 nucleotides are TGTGCCAGCTCACCAACACGAGGACAGGGGAAGGGTAATGAAAAACTGTTTTTT. This translates into CASSPTRGQGKGNEKLFF.

The V gene is TRBV7-3, the J gene TRBJ2-1, with D uncertain. CDR3 length: 13 amino acids. The V gene lost 0 bases and the J gene lost 7 bases, with 7 bases spanning the gap. Germline V lookup: CDR1 SGHTA, CDR2 FQGTGA. CDR3 nucleotide sequence: TGTGCCAGCAGCTTAACCCCCGGGAATGAGCAGTTCTTC. Translating it yields CASSLTPGNEQFF.

The genes are TRBV2 and TRBJ1-4; possibly TRBD1 for D (5 bases). Between the trimmed V and J ends, which lost 6 bases and 5 bases, there was a span of 13 bases. The CDR3 runs to 14 residues. Germline V gene sequence: CDR1 SNHLY, CDR2 FYNNEI. CDR3 bases: TGTGCCAGCAGCCTGGTGCAGGGAAATGAAAAACTGTTTTTT. Translating gives CASSLVQGNEKLFF.

This clone was counted a single time. V usage is TRBV5-8 and J usage is TRBJ1-5; D not certain. Trimming left V 3 bases short and J 8 bases short, with 15 bases between. Germline V gives CDR1 SGHTS, CDR2 YDEGEE. CDR3 length: 14 residues. CDR3: CASSWGRVVEPQHF. CDR3 coding DNA: TGTGCCAGCAGCTGGGGTCGGGTGGTTGAGCCCCAGCATTTT. Supplemented by reference TRBV5-8 and TRBJ1-5, the full variable domain reads EAGVTQSPTHLIKTRGQQATLRCSPISGHTSVYWYQQALGLGLQFLLWYDEGEERNRGNFPPRFSGRQFPNYSSELNVNALELEDSALYLCASSWGRVVEPQHFGDGTRLSIL.

This chain connects TRBV20-1 to TRBJ2-7; D not resolved. The CDR3 has 11 residues. The germline gives CDR1 DFQATT, CDR2 SNEGSKA (reference sequence). The V gene lost 5 bases and the J gene lost 4 bases, with 9 bases spanning the gap. The CDR3 loop is CSAEVDYEQYF. CDR3 coding DNA: TGCAGTGCTGAGGTGGATTACGAGCAGTACTTC.

J is TRBJ2-7 and V is TRBV14, with D possibly TRBD1 on 5 matching bases. Trimming removed 4 bases at V and 2 bases at J, with 6 bases between. CDR3 size: 12 residues. The germline gives CDR1 SGHDN, CDR2 FVKESK. CDR3: CASSLTAYEQYF. CDR3 coding DNA: TGTGCCAGCAGCCTGACAGCCTACGAGCAGTACTTC.

The chain joins TRBV27 to TRBJ2-1; tentative D call: TRBD2 (5 bases). The germline V gene has CDR1 MNHEY and CDR2 SMNVEV (reference sequence). The CDR3 is made up of 17 amino acids. The V and J ends lost 5 bases and 2 bases respectively, with 19 bases between them. The CDR3 DNA sequence: TGTGCCAGCAGTCCCAGTTTAGCGTCTGCTGCCTACAATGAGCAGTTCTTC. As protein: CASSPSLASAAYNEQFF.

The chain uses TRBV6-2 or TRBV6-3 and TRBJ1-2; TRBD1 agrees at 8 bases. This CDR3 region has 15 residues. The V gene end was trimmed by 6 bases and the J gene end by 2 bases; junction bases not matched to a gene: 8. Germline V CDR1 and CDR2: MNHEY, SVGEGT. CDR3 coding DNA: TGTGCCAGCAGCCGAGGGACAGGATTAAACTATGGCTACACCTTC. Translation gives CASSRGTGLNYGYTF.

The rearrangement uses TRBV5-4 and TRBJ2-2; 9 bases line up with TRBD2. V lost 4 bases to trimming and J lost 5 bases; unmatched junction nucleotides: 18. Germline V gene sequence: CDR1 SGHNT, CDR2 YYREEE (reference sequence). The CDR3 runs to 19 residues. The CDR3 DNA is TGTGCCAGCAGCAATCTTCGGACTCGCGGGGGGGCCGGGACCGGGGAGCTGTTTTTT. Protein sequence: CASSNLRTRGGAGTGELFF.

V gene TRBV18 combines with J gene TRBJ1-2; D might be TRBD1 (5 bases). The germline V gene encodes CDR1 KGHSH and CDR2 LQKENI. The CDR3 has 13 amino acids. V dropped 6 bases and J dropped 3 bases, with 11 bases sitting between them. The CDR3 here is CASSPGRDYGYTF. DNA of the CDR3: TGTGCCAGCTCTCCCGGCAGGGACTATGGCTACACCTTC.

The chain is built from TRBV4-1 and TRBJ1-1, with TRBD1 as a possible D gene (5 bases). The CDR3 contains 17 residues. The germline CDR1 and CDR2 sequences are MGHRA and YSYEKL. V was cut by 0 bases and J by 2 bases, with 16 bases left in between. The CDR3 coding sequence is TGCGCCAGCAGCCAAGAATTCTCAGGGTGGGGAAACACTGAAGCTTTCTTT. Residues: CASSQEFSGWGNTEAFF.

The chain links TRBV30 to TRBJ1-2, with TRBD1 matching over 7 bases. CDR3 length: 15 amino acids. Looked up from germline, CDR1 is GTSNPN and CDR2 is SVGIG (reference sequence). The V gene end was trimmed by 2 bases and the J gene end by 1 base; junction bases not matched to a gene: 7. CDR3 coding DNA: TGTGCCTGGAGTAAAGCGACAGGGCATAACTATGGCTACACCTTC. This sequence encodes CAWSKATGHNYGYTF.